The 23 T cell receptor beta chains in this list originate from one sample, sequenced in a study of CD8 T cells in Susac syndrome. Random hexamers were used to reverse transcribe roughly 0.45 to 1 ug of RNA. A single record per CDR3 protein comes from TCRdb applying MiXCR to the immunoSEQ multiplex PCR reads. The table lists about 300,000 distinct CDR3 sequences, approximately 89% of them singletons. The sample comprised CD8+ T cells from PBMCs. The origin of the receptors is a human donor with multiple sclerosis.

Here the CDR3 DNA reads TGTGCCATAACCGGGACAGGGGACGTGGGGACTGAAGCTTTCTTT. As protein: CAITGTGDVGTEAFF. J is TRBJ1-1 and V is TRBV28; 10 nucleotides line up with TRBD1. The germline V gene encodes CDR1 MDHEN and CDR2 SYDVKM. This CDR3 is built from 15 residues. Trimming removed 10 bases from V and 5 bases from J; junction bases left unmatched: 13.

The sample holds a few counts of this clonotype. The genes are TRBV6-1 and TRBJ1-2; TRBD1 aligns across 7 bases. Germline V gene data show CDR1 as MNHNS and CDR2 as SASEGT. The J segment lost 5 bases and the V segment lost 6 bases, leaving 15 bases of the junction unmatched. The CDR3 contains 16 residues. The CDR3: CASSRTRQGRWYGYTF. The DNA for the CDR3 is TGTGCCAGCAGCCGAACGAGACAGGGTCGATGGTATGGCTACACCTTC.

The chain couples TRBV7-9 to TRBJ2-2; the D is unclear. V was trimmed by 2 bases and J by 6 bases, leaving 7 bases between them. CDR1 and CDR2 from the germline V gene are SEHNR and FQNEAQ (reference sequence). The CDR3 contains 13 residues. CDR3 nucleotides: TGTGCCAGCAGCTTACGGCAGCCCGGGGAGCTGTTTTTT. Protein sequence: CASSLRQPGELFF.

The CDR3 region has the DNA TGTGCCTGGAGCCTGGGGGGGGGACAGCCCCAGCATTTT. It yields the protein CAWSLGGGQPQHF. The gene calls are TRBV30 and TRBJ1-5, with a tentative D call TRBD1 (5 bases). The length of the CDR3 is 13 residues. V was trimmed by 3 bases and J by 7 bases, leaving 13 bases between them. CDR1 and CDR2 (germline): GTSNPN, SVGIG (reference sequence).

This chain uses TRBV23-1 with TRBJ1-6, with D possibly TRBD1 on 5 matching bases. TRBV23-1 is known as an ORF, though its function is uncertain. Trimming stripped 6 bases from V and 5 bases from J, with 14 bases between. The CDR3 is made up of 15 amino acids. The CDR3 nucleotides read TGCGCCAGCAGCACTGCGGGGGGGGATAATTCACCCCTCCACTTT. Translated: CASSTAGGDNSPLHF.

The chain couples TRBV24-1 to TRBJ1-2, with D possibly matching TRBD1 (6 bases). The V end was cut by 2 bases, the J end by 8 bases, with 20 bases between. Germline V gene data show CDR1 as KGHDR and CDR2 as SFDVKD. The CDR3 loop spans 16 amino acids. In DNA form, the CDR3 reads TGTGCCACCAGTGATTCCTTCCGACGGGGGCAGGAGGGCTACACCTTC. Encoded protein: CATSDSFRRGQEGYTF.

The rearrangement links TRBV6-5 to TRBJ2-2, with TRBD1 matching 10 bases. CDR3 size: 17 residues. CDR1 is MNHEY and CDR2 is SVGAGI in the germline V gene. V was clipped by 4 bases and J by 5 bases; unmatched bases: 10. CDR3 nucleotide sequence: TGTGCCAGCAGTTTCGGGACAGGGGTGTGGCTGACCGGGGAGCTGTTTTTT. Translation: CASSFGTGVWLTGELFF.

The chain uses TRBV25-1 and TRBJ1-4; 8 bases are shared with TRBD1. The CDR3 has 15 amino acids. In germline, CDR1 is MGHDK, CDR2 SYGVNS. V shed 4 bases and J 5 bases; nucleotides not matched to a gene: 6. The CDR3 nucleotides are TGTGCCAGCAGTGCGCCAGGGGGCAGGAATGAAAAACTGTTTTTT. It specifies CASSAPGGRNEKLFF.

The V call is TRBV2, the J call TRBJ1-5; 7 bases line up with TRBD1. The germline V gene encodes CDR1 SNHLY and CDR2 FYNNEI. The CDR3 consists of 15 residues. The junction had 11 bases not matched to a gene; V was cut back by 8 bases and J by 4 bases. CDR3: CASASPRDSNQPQHF. CDR3 nucleotide sequence: TGTGCCAGCGCTTCACCCCGGGACAGTAATCAGCCCCAGCATTTT.

This clonotype was seen a handful of times. The rearrangement joins TRBV30 to TRBJ1-5, with a possible D match to TRBD1 (5 bases). CDR1 and CDR2 (germline): GTSNPN, SVGIG (reference sequence). This CDR3 has 14 amino acids. V shed 0 bases and J shed 2 bases, with 8 bases lying between them. The CDR3 reads CAWSVGVGNQPQHF. The CDR3 DNA reads TGTGCCTGGAGTGTGGGGGTGGGCAATCAGCCCCAGCATTTT.

This chain connects TRBV5-8 to TRBJ2-1; tentative D call: TRBD1 (5 bases). The germline CDR1 and CDR2 sequences are SGHTS and YDEGEE. Trimming left V 5 bases short and J 2 bases short, with 8 bases between. CDR3 length: 13 amino acids. CDR3 sequence: CASRKQAYNEQFF. As DNA, the CDR3 is TGTGCCAGCAGGAAACAGGCCTACAATGAGCAGTTCTTC.

The chain employs TRBV2 and TRBJ2-1; unclear D gene. The CDR3 has 13 amino acids. CDR1 is SNHLY, CDR2 FYNNEI, per germline. The V end was cut by 4 bases, the J end by 8 bases, with 12 bases between. The CDR3 bases are TGTGCCAGCAGTGTATCTGGGTACCATGAGCAGTTCTTC. Its translation is CASSVSGYHEQFF.

V is TRBV2 and J is TRBJ2-1; D gene uncertain. Germline V lookup: CDR1 SNHLY, CDR2 FYNNEI. V was shortened by 7 bases and J by 5 bases, with 18 bases between the two germline ends. The length of the CDR3 is 15 residues. The CDR3 DNA reads TGTGCCAGCACCCCTATAGTAGACCTAAACAATGAGCAGTTCTTC. Amino acids: CASTPIVDLNNEQFF.

The CDR3 coding sequence is TGTGCCAGCTCCCGCGGGGCTAGCGGGAGAACCTCCTACAATGAGCAGTTCTTC. Its protein product is CASSRGASGRTSYNEQFF. This chain connects TRBV25-1 to TRBJ2-1; 10 bases are a match to TRBD2. Per the germline V gene, CDR1 is MGHDK and CDR2 is SYGVNS. Unmatched junction bases numbered 13, after V lost 8 bases and J lost 0 bases. CDR3 length equals 18 residues.

The V and J genes are TRBV12-3 or TRBV12-4 and TRBJ2-5; 7 bases agree with TRBD2. The length of the CDR3 is 15 residues. Losses at the gene ends were 5 bases for V and 3 bases for J; bases not matched to a gene: 9. In nucleotides, the CDR3 is TGTGCCAGCAGTAATCAGCGGGACGTAGAAGAGACCCAGTACTTC. Translation gives CASSNQRDVEETQYF.

The CDR3 loop reads CASRAGTGVNTEAFF. CDR3 DNA: TGTGCCAGCAGAGCCGGGACAGGGGTGAACACTGAAGCTTTCTTT. V and J are TRBV6-2 or TRBV6-3 and TRBJ1-1; 10 nucleotides agree with TRBD1. Germline V gene lookup returns CDR1 MNHEY and CDR2 SVGEGT. Germline trimming cut 6 bases from V and 0 bases from J; bases unmatched to any gene: 4. This CDR3 region has 15 residues.

The rearrangement links TRBV21-1 to TRBJ2-5; the D call TRBD1 from the table was never checked on the DNA. TRBV21-1 is assigned pseudogene status. The length of the CDR3 is 12 residues. Here the CDR3 reads CATPGQGETQYF. The CDR3, as DNA: TGTGCCACCCCGGGACAGGGGGAGACCCAGTACTTC.

The V call is TRBV12-5, the J call TRBJ2-1; 7 nucleotides align to TRBD1. Germline V CDR1 and CDR2: LGHNT, FRNRAP. Trimming cost V 0 bases and J 9 bases; bases outside gene matches: 2. The CDR3 totals 13 residues. This chain's CDR3 is CASGLVTGAEQFF. DNA of the CDR3: TGTGCTAGTGGTTTGGTTACAGGGGCTGAGCAGTTCTTC.

J is TRBJ2-3 and V is TRBV4-3, with TRBD2 identical over 8 bases. The CDR3 has 16 amino acids. Germline V lookup: CDR1 LGHNA, CDR2 YSLEER. The V and J ends lost 2 bases and 6 bases, in that order; junction bases with no gene match: 10. In nucleotides, the CDR3 is TGCGCCAGCAGCCAATCTCTGGGAGCGGGGGAGGATACGCAGTATTTT. It encodes CASSQSLGAGEDTQYF.

This chain uses TRBV7-8 with TRBJ2-7; D not resolved. This CDR3 comprises 12 residues. The V gene lost 1 base and the J gene lost 6 bases, with 7 bases spanning the gap. Germline V gene lookup returns CDR1 SGHVS and CDR2 FQNEAQ. In DNA, the CDR3 is TGTGCCAGCAGCTTAGTTCCGGGCGAGCAGTACTTC. Its translation is CASSLVPGEQYF.

J is TRBJ2-3 and V is TRBV6-1; 14 bases agree with TRBD2. This CDR3 contains 16 residues. CDR1 MNHNS and CDR2 SASEGT come from the germline V gene. The V segment lost 5 bases and the J segment 4 bases; nucleotides outside the gene matches: 5. In nucleotides, the CDR3 is TGTGCCAGCAGTCCTCAGGGACTAGCGGGAGCAGATACGCAGTATTTT. Its translation: CASSPQGLAGADTQYF.

J is TRBJ2-1 and V is TRBV7-9, with 8 bases matching TRBD2. J gave up 3 bases and V 5 bases, and 9 bases lay outside the gene matches. CDR1 and CDR2 (germline): SEHNR, FQNEAQ (reference sequence). The CDR3 sequence is 16 residues long. The CDR3 DNA follows: TGTGCCAGCAGCCCTCCCTCGGGACTAGGCTACAATGAGCAGTTCTTC. Translating it yields CASSPPSGLGYNEQFF. The full variable domain, with the rest looked up from reference TRBV7-9 and TRBJ2-1, is DTGVSQNPRHKITKRGQNVTFRCDPISEHNRLYWYRQTLGQGPEFLTYFQNEAQLEKSRLLSDRFSAERPKGSFSTLEIQRTEQGDSAMYLCASSPPSGLGYNEQFFGPGTRLTVL.

The J gene is TRBJ2-7, the V gene TRBV4-3; no reliable D call. Germline V gives CDR1 LGHNA, CDR2 YSLEER. Trimming took 0 bases from V and 1 from J, leaving 10 bases between them. The CDR3 consists of 15 residues. In DNA form, the CDR3 reads TGCGCCAGCAGCCAAGATCCGGACGTTTCCTACGAGCAGTACTTC. Protein sequence: CASSQDPDVSYEQYF.